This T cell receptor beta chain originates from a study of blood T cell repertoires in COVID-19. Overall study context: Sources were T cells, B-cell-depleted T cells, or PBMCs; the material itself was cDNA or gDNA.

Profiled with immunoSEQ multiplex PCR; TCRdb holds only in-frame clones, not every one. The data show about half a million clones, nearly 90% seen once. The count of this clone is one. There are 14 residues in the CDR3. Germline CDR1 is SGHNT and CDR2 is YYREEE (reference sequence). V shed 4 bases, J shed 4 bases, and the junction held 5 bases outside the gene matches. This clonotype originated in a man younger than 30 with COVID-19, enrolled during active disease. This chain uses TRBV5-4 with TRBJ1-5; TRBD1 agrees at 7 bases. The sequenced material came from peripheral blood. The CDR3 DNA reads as TGTGCCAGCAGCCTGACAGGGTCGAATCAGCCCCAGCATTTT. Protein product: CASSLTGSNQPQHF.